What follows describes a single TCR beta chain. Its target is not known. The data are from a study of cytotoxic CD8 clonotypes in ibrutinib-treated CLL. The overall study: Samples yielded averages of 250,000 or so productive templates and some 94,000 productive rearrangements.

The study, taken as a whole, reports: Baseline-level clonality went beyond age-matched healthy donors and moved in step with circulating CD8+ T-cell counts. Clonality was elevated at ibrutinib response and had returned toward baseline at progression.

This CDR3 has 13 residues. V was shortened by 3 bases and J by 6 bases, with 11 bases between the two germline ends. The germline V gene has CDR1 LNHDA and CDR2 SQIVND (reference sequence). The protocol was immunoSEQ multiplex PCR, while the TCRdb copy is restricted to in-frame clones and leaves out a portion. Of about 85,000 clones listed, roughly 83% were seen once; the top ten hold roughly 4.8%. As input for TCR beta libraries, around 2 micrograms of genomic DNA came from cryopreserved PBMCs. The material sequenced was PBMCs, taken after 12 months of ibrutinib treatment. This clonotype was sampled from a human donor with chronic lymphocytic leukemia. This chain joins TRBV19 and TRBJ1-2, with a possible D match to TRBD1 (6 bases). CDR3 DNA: TGTGCCAGTAGTATGCGGCGGGGGCATGGCTACACCTTC. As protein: CASSMRRGHGYTF.